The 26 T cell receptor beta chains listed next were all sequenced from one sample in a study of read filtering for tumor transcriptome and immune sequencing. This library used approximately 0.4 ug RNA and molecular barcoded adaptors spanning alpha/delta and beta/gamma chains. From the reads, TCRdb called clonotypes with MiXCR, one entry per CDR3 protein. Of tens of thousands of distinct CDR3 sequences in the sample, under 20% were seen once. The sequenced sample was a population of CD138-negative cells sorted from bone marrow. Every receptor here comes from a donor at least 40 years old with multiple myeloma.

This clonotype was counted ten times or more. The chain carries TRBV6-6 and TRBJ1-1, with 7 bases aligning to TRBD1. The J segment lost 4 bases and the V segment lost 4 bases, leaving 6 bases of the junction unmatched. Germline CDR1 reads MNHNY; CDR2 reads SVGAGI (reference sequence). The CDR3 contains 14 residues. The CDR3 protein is CASSLGQASTEAFF. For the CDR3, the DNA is TGTGCCAGCAGTTTAGGACAGGCCTCCACTGAAGCTTTCTTT.

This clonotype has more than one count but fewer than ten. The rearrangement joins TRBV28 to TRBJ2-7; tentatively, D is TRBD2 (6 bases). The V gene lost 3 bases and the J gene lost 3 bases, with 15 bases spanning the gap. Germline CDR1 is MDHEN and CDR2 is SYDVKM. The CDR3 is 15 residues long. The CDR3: CASSFFGGGNYEQYF. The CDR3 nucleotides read TGTGCCAGCAGTTTTTTCGGGGGAGGAAACTACGAGCAGTACTTC.

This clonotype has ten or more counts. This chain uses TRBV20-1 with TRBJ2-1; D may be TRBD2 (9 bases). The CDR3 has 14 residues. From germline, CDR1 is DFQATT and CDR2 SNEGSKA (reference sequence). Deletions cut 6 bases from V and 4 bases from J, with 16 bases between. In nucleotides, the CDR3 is TGCAGTGCCAGGGGGCTAGCGGGGTACAATGAGCAGTTCTTC. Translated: CSARGLAGYNEQFF.

The CDR3 reads CASSQVRGRTGELFF. CDR3 sequence (DNA): TGTGCCAGCAGCCAAGTGCGGGGGAGGACCGGGGAGCTGTTTTTT. This chain connects TRBV3-1 to TRBJ2-2; 7 bases agree with TRBD2. The CDR3 sequence is 15 residues long. V lost 1 base and J lost 5; bases outside the gene matches: 4. The germline gives CDR1 LGHDT, CDR2 YNNKEL (reference sequence).

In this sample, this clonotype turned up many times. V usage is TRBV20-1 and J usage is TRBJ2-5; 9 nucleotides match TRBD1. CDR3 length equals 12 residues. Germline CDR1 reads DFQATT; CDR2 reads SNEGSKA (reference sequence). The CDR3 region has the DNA TGCAGCGCTGGGACAGGGAAAGAGACCCAGTACTTC. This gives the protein CSAGTGKETQYF.

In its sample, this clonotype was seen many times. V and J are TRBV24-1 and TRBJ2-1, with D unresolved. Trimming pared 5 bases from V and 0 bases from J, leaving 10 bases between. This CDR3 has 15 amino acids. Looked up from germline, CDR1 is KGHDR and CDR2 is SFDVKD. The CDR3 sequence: CATSGWAGSYNEQFF. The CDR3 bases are TGTGCCACCAGTGGCTGGGCCGGCTCCTACAATGAGCAGTTCTTC.

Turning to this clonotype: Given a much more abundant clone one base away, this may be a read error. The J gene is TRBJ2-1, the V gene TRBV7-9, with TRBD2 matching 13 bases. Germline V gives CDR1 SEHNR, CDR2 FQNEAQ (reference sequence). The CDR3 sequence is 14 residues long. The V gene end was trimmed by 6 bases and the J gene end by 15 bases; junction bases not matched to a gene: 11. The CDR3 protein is CASSYGLAGDPPFF. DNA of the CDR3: TGTGCCAGCAGTTATGGACTAGCGGGAGACCCGCCGTTCTTC.

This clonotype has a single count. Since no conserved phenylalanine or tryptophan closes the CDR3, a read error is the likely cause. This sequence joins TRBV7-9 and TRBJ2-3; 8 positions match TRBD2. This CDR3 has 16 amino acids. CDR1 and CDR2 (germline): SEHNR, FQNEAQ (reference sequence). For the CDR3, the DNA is TGTGCCATCAGCCCCTCGGTAGTAGCGGGAAGAGATACGCAGTATTTA. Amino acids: CAISPSVVAGRDTQYL.

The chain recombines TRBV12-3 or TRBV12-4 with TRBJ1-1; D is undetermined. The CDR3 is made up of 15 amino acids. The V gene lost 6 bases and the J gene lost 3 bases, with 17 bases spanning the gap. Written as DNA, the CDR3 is TGTGCCAGCAGCCATCGCCGGGGATGGGACACTGAAGCTTTCTTT. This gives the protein CASSHRRGWDTEAFF.

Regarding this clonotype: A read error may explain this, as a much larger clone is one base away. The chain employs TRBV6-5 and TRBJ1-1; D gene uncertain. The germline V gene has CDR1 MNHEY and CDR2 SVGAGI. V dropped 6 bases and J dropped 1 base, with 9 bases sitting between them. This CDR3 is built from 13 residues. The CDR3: CASRAWGNTEAFF. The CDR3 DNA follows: TGTGCCAGCAGGGCTTGGGGGAACACTGAAGCTTTCTTT.

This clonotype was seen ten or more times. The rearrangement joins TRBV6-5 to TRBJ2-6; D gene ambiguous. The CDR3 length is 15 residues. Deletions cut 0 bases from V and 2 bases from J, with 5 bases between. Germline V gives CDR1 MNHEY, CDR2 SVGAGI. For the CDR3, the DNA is TGTGCCAGCAGTTACTCGAACCCTGGGGCCAACGTCCTGACTTTC. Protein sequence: CASSYSNPGANVLTF.

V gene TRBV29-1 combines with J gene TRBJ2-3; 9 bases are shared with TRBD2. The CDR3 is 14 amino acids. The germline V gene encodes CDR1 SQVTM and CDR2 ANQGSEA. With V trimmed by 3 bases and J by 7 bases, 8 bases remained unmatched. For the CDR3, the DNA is TGCAGCGTTGACTTTAGCGGGAGTGGTAATACGCAGTATTTT. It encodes CSVDFSGSGNTQYF.

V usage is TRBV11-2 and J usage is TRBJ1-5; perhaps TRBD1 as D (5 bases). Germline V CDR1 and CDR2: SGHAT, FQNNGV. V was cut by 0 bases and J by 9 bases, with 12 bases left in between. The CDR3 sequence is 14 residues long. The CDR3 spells CASSLDGAKRPQHF. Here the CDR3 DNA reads TGTGCCAGCAGCTTAGACGGGGCCAAGCGGCCCCAGCATTTT.

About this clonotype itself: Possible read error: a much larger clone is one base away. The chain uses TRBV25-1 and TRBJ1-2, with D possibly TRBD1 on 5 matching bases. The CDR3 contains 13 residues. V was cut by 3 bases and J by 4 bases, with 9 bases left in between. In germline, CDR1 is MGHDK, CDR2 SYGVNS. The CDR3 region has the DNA TGTGCCAGCAGTGACGTCAGGGCCTATGGCTACACCTTC. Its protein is CASSDVRAYGYTF.

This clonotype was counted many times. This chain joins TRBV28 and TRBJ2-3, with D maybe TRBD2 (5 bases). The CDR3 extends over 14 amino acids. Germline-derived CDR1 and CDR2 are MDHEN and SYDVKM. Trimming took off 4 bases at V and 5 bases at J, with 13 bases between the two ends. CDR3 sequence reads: CASSSGLRGDTQYF. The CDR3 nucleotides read TGTGCCAGCAGTTCGGGTCTTCGGGGAGATACGCAGTATTTT.

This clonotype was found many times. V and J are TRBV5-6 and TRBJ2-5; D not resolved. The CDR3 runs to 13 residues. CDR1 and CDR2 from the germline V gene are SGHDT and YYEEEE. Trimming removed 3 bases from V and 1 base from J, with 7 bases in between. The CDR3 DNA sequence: TGTGCCAGCAGCTCCTTGGGCCAAGAGACCCAGTACTTC. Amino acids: CASSSLGQETQYF.

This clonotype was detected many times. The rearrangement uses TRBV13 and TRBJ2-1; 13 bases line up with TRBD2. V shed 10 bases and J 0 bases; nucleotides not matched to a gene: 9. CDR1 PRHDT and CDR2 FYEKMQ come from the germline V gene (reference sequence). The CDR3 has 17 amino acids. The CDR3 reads CATMTSGRTSSYNEQFF. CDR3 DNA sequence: TGTGCCACTATGACTAGCGGGAGGACCAGCTCCTACAATGAGCAGTTCTTC.

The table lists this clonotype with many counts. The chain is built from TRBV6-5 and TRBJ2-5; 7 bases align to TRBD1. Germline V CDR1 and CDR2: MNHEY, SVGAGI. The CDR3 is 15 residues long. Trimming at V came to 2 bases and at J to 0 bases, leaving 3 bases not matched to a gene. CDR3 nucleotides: TGTGCCAGCAGTTACGACGGGACAGACCAAGAGACCCAGTACTTC. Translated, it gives CASSYDGTDQETQYF.

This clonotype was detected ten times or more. Written as DNA, the CDR3 is TGCAGTGCTAGGGAGAACCCCCACCCTGAGCAGTTCTTC. Translation gives CSARENPHPEQFF. The chain links TRBV20-1 to TRBJ2-1; D is undetermined. Trimming cost V 3 bases and J 9 bases, with 15 bases left between them. Germline V gene sequence: CDR1 DFQATT, CDR2 SNEGSKA (reference sequence). This CDR3 has 13 residues.

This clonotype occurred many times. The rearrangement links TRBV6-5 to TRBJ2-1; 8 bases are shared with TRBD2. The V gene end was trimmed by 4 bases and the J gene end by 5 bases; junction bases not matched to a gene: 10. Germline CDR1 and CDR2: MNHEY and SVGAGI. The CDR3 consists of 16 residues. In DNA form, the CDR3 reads TGTGCCAGCAGTTCATACCTAACTAGCGGAAACAATGAGCAGTTCTTC. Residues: CASSSYLTSGNNEQFF.

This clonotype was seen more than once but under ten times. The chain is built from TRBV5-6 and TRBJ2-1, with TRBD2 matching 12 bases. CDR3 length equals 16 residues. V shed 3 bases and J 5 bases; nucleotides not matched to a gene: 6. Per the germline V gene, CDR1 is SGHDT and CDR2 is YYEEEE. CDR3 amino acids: CASSWGTSGLNNEQFF. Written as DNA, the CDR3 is TGTGCCAGCAGCTGGGGGACTAGCGGGCTTAACAATGAGCAGTTCTTC. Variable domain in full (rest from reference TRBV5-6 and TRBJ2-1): DAGVTQSPTHLIKTRGQQVTLRCSPKSGHDTVSWYQQALGQGPQFIFQYYEEEERQRGNFPDRFSGHQFPNYSSELNVNALLLGDSALYLCASSWGTSGLNNEQFFGPGTRLTVL.

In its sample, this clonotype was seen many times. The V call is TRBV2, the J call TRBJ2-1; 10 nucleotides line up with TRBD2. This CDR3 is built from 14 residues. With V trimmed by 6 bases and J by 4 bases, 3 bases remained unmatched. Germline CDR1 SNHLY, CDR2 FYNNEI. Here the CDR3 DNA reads TGTGCCAGCAGAACTAGCGGGGCATACAATGAGCAGTTCTTC. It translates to CASRTSGAYNEQFF.

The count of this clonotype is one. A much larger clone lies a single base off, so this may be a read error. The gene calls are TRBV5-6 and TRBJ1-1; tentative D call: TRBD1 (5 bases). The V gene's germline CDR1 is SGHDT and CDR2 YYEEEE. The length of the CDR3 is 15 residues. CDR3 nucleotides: TGTGCCAGCAGCTCTTACAGGCACTGGAACACTGAAGCTCTCTTT. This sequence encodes CASSSYRHWNTEALF.

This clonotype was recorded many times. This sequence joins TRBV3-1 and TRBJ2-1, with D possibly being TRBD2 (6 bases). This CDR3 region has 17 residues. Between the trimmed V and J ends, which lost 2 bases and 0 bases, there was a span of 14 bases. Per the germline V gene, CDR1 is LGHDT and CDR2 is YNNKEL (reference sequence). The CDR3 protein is CASSQPPSASSYNEQFF. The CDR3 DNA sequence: TGTGCCAGCAGCCAACCCCCTAGCGCCAGCTCCTACAATGAGCAGTTCTTC.

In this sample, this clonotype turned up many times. CDR3 sequence reads: CASSYGDQAGANVLTF. The CDR3 nucleotides are TGTGCCAGCAGTTACGGCGATCAGGCTGGGGCCAACGTCCTGACTTTC. V is TRBV6-2 or TRBV6-3 and J is TRBJ2-6; D call uncertain. The CDR3 sequence is 16 residues long. Germline V gene lookup returns CDR1 MNHEY and CDR2 SVGEGT. Trimming pared 2 bases from V and 2 bases from J, leaving 10 bases between.

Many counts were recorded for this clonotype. The CDR3 nucleotides read TGTGCCAGCAGGCCCGGGACATACAATGAGCAGTTCTTC. This encodes CASRPGTYNEQFF. The chain combines TRBV28 with TRBJ2-1; D is possibly TRBD1 (6 bases). CDR1 is MDHEN, CDR2 SYDVKM, per germline. Between the trimmed V and J ends, which lost 6 bases and 4 bases, there was a span of 10 bases. This CDR3 contains 13 residues.